A single sample gave rise to the 7 T cell receptor beta chains below, sequenced in a study of T cells in Graves' hyperthyroidism and ophthalmopathy (dated by TCRdb to between 2019 and 2020). To prepare the library, multiplex PCR was applied. Sequenced using an Illumina HiSeq 2000. TCR beta CDR3 regions were amplified from RNA transcripts. The TCR CDR3 was subjected to a first round of RT-PCR using the HTBI primer set and the Qiagen OneStep RT-PCR kit. TCRdb applied fastp at Q25 and MiXCR to the public reads, then kept only in-frame beta chains. Rows with one shared CDR3 protein collapse into an entry with the most common genes and DNA. The sample includes over 700,000 distinct CDR3 sequences, with around 19% observed a single time. About a sixth of the sample goes to the ten largest clones. Source material: blood. These receptor sequences come from a woman aged 45 to 65 with Graves' hyperthyroidism that later progressed to Graves' ophthalmopathy.

The table lists this clonotype with a few counts. The CDR3 coding sequence is TGTGCCAGCAGCGAGAGCGGGGGGGACGTAGATACGCAGTATTTT. Encoded protein: CASSESGGDVDTQYF. The rearrangement uses TRBV9 and TRBJ2-3; 10 nucleotides line up with TRBD2. V dropped 3 bases and J dropped 5; count of bases not matched to a gene: 6. This CDR3 has 15 amino acids. Germline loops: CDR1 SGDLS, CDR2 YYNGEE.

The V and J genes are TRBV7-6 and TRBJ2-3, with 9 bases identical to TRBD2. Germline trimming cut 5 bases from V and 1 base from J; bases unmatched to any gene: 7. CDR1 and CDR2 (germline): SGHVS, FNYEAQ. This CDR3 has 16 amino acids. CDR3 in amino acids: CASSPWTSAGTDTQYF. CDR3 bases: TGTGCCAGCAGCCCGTGGACTAGCGCGGGCACAGATACGCAGTATTTT.

The V call is TRBV5-1, the J call TRBJ2-2; no reliable D call. The germline V gene encodes CDR1 SGHRS and CDR2 YFSETQ. V lost 0 bases and J 3 bases, leaving 12 bases between the germline ends. This CDR3 comprises 16 residues. CDR3 DNA sequence: TGCGCCAGCAGCTTGGCTCTAGGACGAGACACCGGGGAGCTGTTTTTT. It codes for CASSLALGRDTGELFF.

The V and J genes are TRBV27 and TRBJ2-5; 7 nucleotides line up with TRBD1. Germline CDR1 reads MNHEY; CDR2 reads SMNVEV (reference sequence). The J segment lost 2 bases and the V segment lost 5 bases, leaving 5 bases of the junction unmatched. There are 14 residues in the CDR3. CDR3 loop: CASSLLGQQETQYF. The CDR3 DNA is TGTGCCAGCAGTCTACTGGGACAGCAAGAGACCCAGTACTTC.

This clonotype was seen ten or more times. The chain recombines TRBV3-1 with TRBJ1-6, with D uncertain. The V gene's germline CDR1 is LGHDT and CDR2 YNNKEL (reference sequence). CDR3 length: 14 residues. V lost 3 bases and J lost 5, with 8 bases in between. As DNA, the CDR3 is TGTGCCAGCAGCCAGGGTTCGGATAATTCACCCCTCCACTTT. Translating gives CASSQGSDNSPLHF.

This clonotype was observed many times. The chain is built from TRBV2 and TRBJ1-1, with 7 nucleotides matching TRBD1. The CDR3 spans 14 residues. Germline loops: CDR1 SNHLY, CDR2 FYNNEI. The ends lost 6 bases at V and 3 bases at J; junction bases unmatched: 7. The DNA for the CDR3 is TGTGCCAGCAGATTTAACAGGGGAGACACTGAAGCTTTCTTT. Protein product: CASRFNRGDTEAFF.

The table lists this clonotype with a few counts. The chain couples TRBV14 to TRBJ1-1; D not resolved. The CDR3 loop spans 14 amino acids. Germline values: CDR1 SGHDN, CDR2 FVKESK. V lost 4 bases to trimming and J lost 6 bases, with 15 bases between them. In DNA, the CDR3 is TGTGCCAGCAGCCCGGACGACGAGCAGCCTGAAGCTTTCTTT. Residues: CASSPDDEQPEAFF.